These T cell receptor beta chains were read from a single sample in a study of cytomegalovirus exposure and HLA in healthy donors. Data came from immunoSEQ multiplex PCR; TCRdb stores just in-frame clones and leaves some out. The data show approximately 260,000 clones, around 90% seen once. Sequenced input: PBMCs. These receptors were obtained from a girl aged 2-10 years in good health and CMV-seronegative. CDR3s include the opening cysteine and the closing phenylalanine or tryptophan. The D gene is left open where the match is weak. Only some rows state a clone size, as once, few, many or a class for expanded clones.

j_call v_call clone_size d_call cdr3_length cdr3_nt cdr3_aa
TRBJ1-2 TRBV5-6 NA TRBD1 17 TGTGCCAGCAGCTGGACCCTCTGGACAGGGATCAACTATGGCTACACCTTC CASSWTLWTGINYGYTF
TRBJ2-3 TRBV19 NA TRBD2 14 TGTGCCAGTAGTGCTAGCGGAACCACAGATACGCAGTATTTT CASSASGTTDTQYF
TRBJ2-1 TRBV27 NA NA 16 TGTGCCAGCAGTTTGTCAGGGTTTAGCTCCTACAATGAGCAGTTCTTC CASSLSGFSSYNEQFF
TRBJ2-7 TRBV20-1 NA TRBD2 10 TGCAGTGCCTGGGGGGGCGAGCAGTACTTC CSAWGGEQYF
TRBJ1-5 TRBV28 NA NA 17 TGTGCCAGCAGTTTGGAAGCGAGTGTGAGGGGAGGTCAGCCCCAGCATTTT CASSLEASVRGGQPQHF
TRBJ2-7 TRBV7-2 NA TRBD2 15 TGTGCCAGCAGCTTAGTGGCGGGAGAGTCCTACGAGCAGTACTTC CASSLVAGESYEQYF
TRBJ2-1 TRBV30 NA NA 22 TGTGCCTGGAGGTCGTACAGGGGAGCGGGTGTGGGGTCCTCCCCCCAAAGCCATGAGCAGTTCTTC CAWRSYRGAGVGSSPQSHEQFF
TRBJ2-1 TRBV11-1 NA TRBD2 16 TGTGCCAGCAGCTTAGAGCGGGGGGGCTCCTACAATGAGCAGTTCTTC CASSLERGGSYNEQFF
TRBJ1-2 TRBV7-2 NA TRBD1 17 TGTGCCAGCAGCGCGGGACAGGGTCGGCAGGGGGTCTATGGCTACACCTTC CASSAGQGRQGVYGYTF
TRBJ2-2 TRBV9 NA NA 15 TGTGCCAGCAGCGTACGAGGGCGGAACACCGGGGAGCTGTTTTTT CASSVRGRNTGELFF
TRBJ2-2 TRBV4-1 once NA 17 TGCGCCAGCAGCCTTGTGCCACCAGAGGGGGGGGCGGGGGAGCTGTTTTTT CASSLVPPEGGAGELFF
TRBJ1-2 TRBV5-4 NA NA 18 TGTGCCAGCAGCTTGGAGTCCGTCCAGGGACTAGCTAACTATGGCTACACCTTC CASSLESVQGLANYGYTF
TRBJ1-1 TRBV29-1 NA NA 10 TGCAGCGCTATGAACACTGAAGCTTTCTTT CSAMNTEAFF
TRBJ1-3 TRBV10-3 NA TRBD1 14 TGTGCCATCAGTGCGGACAGGGCTGGAAACACCATATATTTT CAISADRAGNTIYF
TRBJ1-2 TRBV19 NA NA 13 TGTGCCAGTAGTATCCCCTCAGGTGGGGGCTACACCTTC CASSIPSGGGYTF
TRBJ2-7 TRBV10-2 NA NA 14 TGCGCCACCGCAACCTCAGGACAGAGCTACGAGCAGTACTTC CATATSGQSYEQYF
TRBJ1-1 TRBV5-6 NA NA 14 TGTGCCAGCAGCTTGGGGCCAGGTACGACTGAAGCTTTCTTT CASSLGPGTTEAFF
TRBJ2-7 TRBV5-3 NA NA 15 TGTGCCAGAAGCCAGGGATTTAAGATGGGCTACGAGCAGTACTTC CARSQGFKMGYEQYF
TRBJ1-2 TRBV14 NA NA 13 TGTGCCAGCAGCCAAGGAGAAAACTATGGCTACACCTTC CASSQGENYGYTF
TRBJ2-5 TRBV7-6 NA TRBD2 16 TGTGCCAGCAGCCAACGGGGGGGCCGGGTCCAAGAGACCCAGTACTTC CASSQRGGRVQETQYF
TRBJ2-3 TRBV7-2 NA NA 14 TGTGCCAGCCGTGTCGGGGGAAAGACAGATACGCAGTATTTT CASRVGGKTDTQYF
TRBJ1-2 TRBV6-1 NA NA 13 TGTGCCAGCACTCCCTGGGGGGATAAAGGCTACACCTTC CASTPWGDKGYTF
TRBJ1-1 TRBV19 NA NA 16 TGTGCCAGTAGTATCGAAGCGGCCAGGACGAACACTGAAGCTTTCTTT CASSIEAARTNTEAFF
TRBJ1-2 TRBV7-8 NA TRBD1 14 TGTGCCAGCAGCTTGACAGGGAAGACGAATGGCTACACCTTC CASSLTGKTNGYTF
TRBJ2-3 TRBV5-5 NA TRBD2 18 TGTGCCAGCAGCACCCCCGGGACTAGCGGGGGGAGCACAGATACGCAGTATTTT CASSTPGTSGGSTDTQYF
TRBJ1-5 TRBV6-1 NA NA 15 TGTGCCAGCAGTGAAGGAATAGGGGCAGGTCAGCCCCAGCATTTT CASSEGIGAGQPQHF
TRBJ2-3 TRBV6-6 NA TRBD2 16 TGTGCCAGCAACCTCGGGACTAGCGGGAGCACAGATACGCAGTATTTT CASNLGTSGSTDTQYF
TRBJ2-2 TRBV4-2 NA TRBD1 16 TGTGCCAGCAGCCAAGATCGGTTGGACAGGGCCGGGGAGCTGTTTTTT CASSQDRLDRAGELFF
TRBJ2-5 TRBV5-6 NA TRBD1 14 TGTGCCAGCAGAGAGGGGGCGAATGTAGAGACCCAGTACTTC CASREGANVETQYF
TRBJ2-7 TRBV2 NA TRBD1 12 TGTGCCAGCCGGGACAGAGCCTACGAGCAGTACTTC CASRDRAYEQYF
TRBJ1-2 TRBV15 NA TRBD1 15 TGTGCCACCAGCACAGACAGGGGGCTAAAAAGCGGCTACACCTTC CATSTDRGLKSGYTF
TRBJ1-2 TRBV15 few NA 12 TGTGCCACCAGCAGAGATTCAGTGGGCTACACCTTC CATSRDSVGYTF
TRBJ2-1 TRBV27 once TRBD2 15 TGTGCCAGCAGTTTCTCTAGCGGGAGGTACAATGAGCAGTTCTTC CASSFSSGRYNEQFF
TRBJ2-7 TRBV5-4 NA TRBD2 15 TGTGCCAGCAGCGCCTCAATAGCGGGCGCCTACGAGCAGTACTTC CASSASIAGAYEQYF
TRBJ2-3 TRBV2 NA TRBD1 15 TGTGCCACGCTCACCGGGACAGAACTCACAGATACGCAGTATTTT CATLTGTELTDTQYF
TRBJ2-1 TRBV9 NA NA 15 TGTGCCAGCAGCGCCGAGGACACCTCCTACAATGAGCAGTTCTTC CASSAEDTSYNEQFF
TRBJ2-3 TRBV15 NA TRBD2 13 TGTGCCACCACGGGAGGGAGCACAGATACGCAGTATTTT CATTGGSTDTQYF
TRBJ1-6 TRBV28 NA NA 16 TGTGCCAGCAGTACCCCCCGGGACTCCTATAATTCACCCCTCCACTTT CASSTPRDSYNSPLHF
TRBJ2-3 TRBV5-4 NA NA 14 TGTGCCAGCAGCTCACAACCTAGCACAGATACGCAGTATTTT CASSSQPSTDTQYF
TRBJ2-5 TRBV5-1 NA TRBD1 14 TGCGCCAGCAAGGAAACAGGGGTCGGGGAGACCCAGTACTTC CASKETGVGETQYF
TRBJ1-3 TRBV30 NA NA 17 TGTGCCTGGAGTACCTTCCCCCGGGACACCTCTGGAAACACCATATATTTT CAWSTFPRDTSGNTIYF
TRBJ2-7 TRBV5-4 once TRBD1 15 TGTGCCAGCAGCTTGGGGACAGGGGCCTCCTACGAGCAGTACTTC CASSLGTGASYEQYF
TRBJ1-5 TRBV27 NA TRBD1 16 TGTGCCAGCAGGACTCTAGGGGGCTATGGGAATCAGCCCCAGCATTTT CASRTLGGYGNQPQHF
TRBJ1-2 TRBV6-5 NA NA 15 TGTGCCAGCAGTTACTCGAGGACAAGCAGTTATGGCTACACCTTC CASSYSRTSSYGYTF
TRBJ2-6 TRBV5-4 few NA 15 TGTGCCAGCAGCGAGGGATTCGCTGGGGCCAACGTCCTGACTTTC CASSEGFAGANVLTF
TRBJ1-5 TRBV7-9 few TRBD1 13 TGTGCCAGCAGCCAGACAGGGGATCAGCCCCAGCATTTT CASSQTGDQPQHF
TRBJ1-1 TRBV18 NA NA 13 TGTGCCAGCTCACAAAACTCACCAACTGAAGCTTTCTTT CASSQNSPTEAFF
TRBJ2-2 TRBV5-1 NA NA 14 TGCGCCAGCAGCGGGACTCCTAAAGCCGGGGAGCTGTTTTTT CASSGTPKAGELFF